This TCR beta chain was sequenced in a study of cytomegalovirus exposure and HLA in healthy donors. Study summary: It was reported in a later analysis that the roughly 120 validation repertoires used the same platform as the approximately 620 first-cohort repertoires.

Sequencing was performed with immunoSEQ multiplex PCR; in TCRdb, only in-frame clones are kept and a portion is missing. The table shows 150,000 to 200,000 clones, with 86% occurring only once. Only one count was recorded for this clone. CDR1 and CDR2 from the germline V gene are LNHDA and SQIVND (reference sequence). The junction had 7 bases not matched to a gene; V was cut back by 2 bases and J by 5 bases. This CDR3 has 16 residues. Sequenced: PBMCs. This TCR came from a woman younger than 35 in good health and CMV-seronegative. The V and J genes are TRBV19 and TRBJ1-5, with 9 bases that match TRBD1. The CDR3 protein is CASSILTGGRYQPQHF. CDR3 nucleotides: TGTGCCAGTAGTATACTTACAGGGGGCAGATATCAGCCCCAGCATTTT.